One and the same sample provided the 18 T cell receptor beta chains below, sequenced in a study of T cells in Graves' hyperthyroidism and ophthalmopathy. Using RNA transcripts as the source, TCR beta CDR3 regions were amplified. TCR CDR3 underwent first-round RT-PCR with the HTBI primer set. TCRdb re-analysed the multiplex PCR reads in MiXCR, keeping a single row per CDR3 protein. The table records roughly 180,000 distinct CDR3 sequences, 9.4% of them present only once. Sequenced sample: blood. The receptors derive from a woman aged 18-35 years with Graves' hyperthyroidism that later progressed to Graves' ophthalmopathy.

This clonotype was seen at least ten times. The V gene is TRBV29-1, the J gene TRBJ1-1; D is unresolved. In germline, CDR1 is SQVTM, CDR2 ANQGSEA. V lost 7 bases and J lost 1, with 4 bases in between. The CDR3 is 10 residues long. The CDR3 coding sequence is TGCAGCGGCCAGAACACTGAAGCTTTCTTT. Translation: CSGQNTEAFF.

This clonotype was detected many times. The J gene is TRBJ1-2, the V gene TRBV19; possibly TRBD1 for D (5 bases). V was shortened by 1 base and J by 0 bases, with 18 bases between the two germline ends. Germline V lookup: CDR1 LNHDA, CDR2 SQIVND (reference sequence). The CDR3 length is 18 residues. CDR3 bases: TGTGCCAGTAGTATAGGCCGCGGAAGGGACGGAGCTAACTATGGCTACACCTTC. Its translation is CASSIGRGRDGANYGYTF. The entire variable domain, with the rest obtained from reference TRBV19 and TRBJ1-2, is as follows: DGGITQSPKYLFRKEGQNVTLSCEQNLNHDAMYWYRQDPGQGLRLIYYSQIVNDFQKGDIAEGYSVSREKKESFPLTVTSAQKNPTAFYLCASSIGRGRDGANYGYTFGSGTRLTVV.

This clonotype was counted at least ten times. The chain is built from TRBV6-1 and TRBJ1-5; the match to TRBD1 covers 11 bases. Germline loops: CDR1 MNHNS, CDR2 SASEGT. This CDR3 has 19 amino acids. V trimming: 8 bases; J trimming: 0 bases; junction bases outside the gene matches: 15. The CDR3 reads CASRGRSGTGGNSNQPQHF. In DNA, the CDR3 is TGTGCCAGCCGCGGCAGATCCGGGACAGGGGGAAATAGCAATCAGCCCCAGCATTTT.

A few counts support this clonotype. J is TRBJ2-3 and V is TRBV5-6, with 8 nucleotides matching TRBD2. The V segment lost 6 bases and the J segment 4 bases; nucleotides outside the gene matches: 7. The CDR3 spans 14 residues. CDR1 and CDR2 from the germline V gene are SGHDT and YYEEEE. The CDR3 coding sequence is TGTGCCAGCATCAACCCGGGGGGGCCAGATACGCAGTATTTT. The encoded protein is CASINPGGPDTQYF.

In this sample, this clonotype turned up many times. The CDR3 sequence is CASSLDRDRGHAFF. In nucleotides, the CDR3 is TGTGCCAGCAGCTTAGATCGGGACAGGGGGCACGCTTTCTTT. V is TRBV11-2 and J is TRBJ1-1, with 12 nucleotides matching TRBD1. Trimming at V came to 0 bases and at J to 11 bases, leaving 4 bases not matched to a gene. The germline CDR1 and CDR2 sequences are SGHAT and FQNNGV. This CDR3 comprises 14 residues.

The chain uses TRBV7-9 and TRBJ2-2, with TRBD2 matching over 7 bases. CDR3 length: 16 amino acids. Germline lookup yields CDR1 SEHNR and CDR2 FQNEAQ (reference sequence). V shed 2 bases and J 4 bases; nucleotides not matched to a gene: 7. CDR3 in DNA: TGTGCCAGCAGCTTATTAAGCGGGGCGCCCACCGGGGAGCTGTTTTTT. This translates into CASSLLSGAPTGELFF.

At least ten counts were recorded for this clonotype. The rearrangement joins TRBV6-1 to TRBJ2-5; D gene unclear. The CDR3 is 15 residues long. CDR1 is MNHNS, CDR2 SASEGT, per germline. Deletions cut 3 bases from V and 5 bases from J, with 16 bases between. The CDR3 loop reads CASSEGARVFETQYF. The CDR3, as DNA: TGTGCCAGCAGTGAGGGTGCGAGAGTTTTTGAGACCCAGTACTTC.

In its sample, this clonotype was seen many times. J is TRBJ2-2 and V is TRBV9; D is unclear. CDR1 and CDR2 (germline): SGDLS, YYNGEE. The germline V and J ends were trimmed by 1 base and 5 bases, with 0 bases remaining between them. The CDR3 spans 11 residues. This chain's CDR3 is CASSVTGELFF. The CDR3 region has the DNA TGTGCCAGCAGCGTAACCGGGGAGCTGTTTTTT.

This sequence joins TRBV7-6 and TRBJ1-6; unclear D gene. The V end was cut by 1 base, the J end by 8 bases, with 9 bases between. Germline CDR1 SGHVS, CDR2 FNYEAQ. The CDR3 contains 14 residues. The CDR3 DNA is TGTGCCAGCAGCTTAGTAGTCGGGGATTCACCCCTCCACTTT. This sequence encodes CASSLVVGDSPLHF.

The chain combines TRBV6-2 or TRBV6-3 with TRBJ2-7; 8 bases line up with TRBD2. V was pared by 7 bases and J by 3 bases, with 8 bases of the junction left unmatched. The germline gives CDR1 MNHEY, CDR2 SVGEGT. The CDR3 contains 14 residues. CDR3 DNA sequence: TGTGCCAGCACCTTTAGCGGGAAACTCTACGAGCAGTACTTC. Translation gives CASTFSGKLYEQYF.

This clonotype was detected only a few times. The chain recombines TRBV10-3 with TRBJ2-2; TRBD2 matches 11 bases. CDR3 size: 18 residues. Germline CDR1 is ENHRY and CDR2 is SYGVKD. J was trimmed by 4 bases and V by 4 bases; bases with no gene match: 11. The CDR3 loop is CAISAVIAGGRGTGELFF. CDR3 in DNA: TGTGCCATCAGTGCGGTGATAGCGGGGGGGCGAGGCACCGGGGAGCTGTTTTTT.

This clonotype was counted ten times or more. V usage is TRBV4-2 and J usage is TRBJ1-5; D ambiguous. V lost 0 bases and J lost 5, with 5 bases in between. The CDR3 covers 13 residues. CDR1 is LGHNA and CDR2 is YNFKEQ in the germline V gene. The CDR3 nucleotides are TGTGCCAGCAGCCAAGATCGCGATCAGCCCCAGCATTTT. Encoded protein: CASSQDRDQPQHF.

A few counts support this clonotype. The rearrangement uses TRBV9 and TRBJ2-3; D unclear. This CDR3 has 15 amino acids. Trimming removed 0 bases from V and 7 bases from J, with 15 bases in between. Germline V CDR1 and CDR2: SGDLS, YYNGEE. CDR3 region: CASSVDGEQANTQYF. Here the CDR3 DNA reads TGTGCCAGCAGCGTAGACGGAGAGCAGGCTAATACGCAGTATTTT.

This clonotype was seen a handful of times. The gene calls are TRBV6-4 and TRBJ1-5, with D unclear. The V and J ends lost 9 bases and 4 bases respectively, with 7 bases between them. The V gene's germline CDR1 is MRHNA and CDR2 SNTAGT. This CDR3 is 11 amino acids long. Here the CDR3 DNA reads TGTGCCAGGTTCAAGAATCAGCCCCAGCATTTT. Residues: CARFKNQPQHF.

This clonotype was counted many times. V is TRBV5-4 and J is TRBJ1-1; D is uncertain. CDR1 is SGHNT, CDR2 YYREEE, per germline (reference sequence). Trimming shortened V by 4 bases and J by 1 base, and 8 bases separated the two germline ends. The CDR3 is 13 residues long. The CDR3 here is CASSVKGNTEAFF. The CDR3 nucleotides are TGTGCCAGCAGCGTGAAGGGGAACACTGAAGCTTTCTTT.

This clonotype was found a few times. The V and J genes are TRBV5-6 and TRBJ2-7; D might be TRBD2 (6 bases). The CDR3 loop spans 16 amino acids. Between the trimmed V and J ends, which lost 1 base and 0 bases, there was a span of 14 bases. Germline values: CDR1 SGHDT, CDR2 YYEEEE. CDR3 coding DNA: TGTGCCAGCAGCTTGCGGGGGACGGTAAACTCCTACGAGCAGTACTTC. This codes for CASSLRGTVNSYEQYF.

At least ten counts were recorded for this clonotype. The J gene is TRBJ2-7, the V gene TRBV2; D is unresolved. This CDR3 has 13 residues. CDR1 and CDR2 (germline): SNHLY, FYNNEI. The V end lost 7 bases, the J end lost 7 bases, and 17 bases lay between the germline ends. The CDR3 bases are TGTGCCAGCACCCTCCTTAAGTCGAGGGAGCAGTACTTC. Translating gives CASTLLKSREQYF.

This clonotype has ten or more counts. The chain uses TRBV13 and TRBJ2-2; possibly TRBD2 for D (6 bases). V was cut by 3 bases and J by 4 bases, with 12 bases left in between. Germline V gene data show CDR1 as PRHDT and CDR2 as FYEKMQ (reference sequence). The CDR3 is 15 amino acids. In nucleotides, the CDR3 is TGTGCCAGCAGCTTTGTCGGGAGCCCCACCGGGGAGCTGTTTTTT. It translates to CASSFVGSPTGELFF.